This section outlines one T cell receptor beta chain sequence together with its context. The antigen is not known. This specimen comes from a study of shared clonotypes between healthy human individuals. On the study more broadly: The study used three CD4 naive, three CD4 memory, two CD8 naive and one CD8 memory plate per donor.

In the original analysis: Owing to the provision of junction-only sequences devoid of quality scores by immunoSEQ, filtering differed. The assay was immunoSEQ multiplex PCR, and TCRdb's table has in-frame clones only and misses some. V, J and clone size are taken as reported in that table, and D and trimming were inferred from the DNA itself. The sample lists roughly 2 million clones, 95% occurring once. The germline V gene encodes CDR1 MNHNS and CDR2 SASEGT. This CDR3 contains 13 residues. V lost 3 bases and J lost 9, with 12 bases in between. Study-wide results and caveats: Represented genetic and exposure-history diversity was restricted by having few donors.

All of the donors resided in Nashville, Tennessee, and each was a Caucasian adult. Sequencing was done on a sample of naive CD4+ T cells sorted from blood. Described subset: CD45RA+ positively selected. The V and J genes are TRBV6-1 and TRBJ2-1; tentatively, D is TRBD2 (5 bases). The receptor was isolated from a man younger than 35 in good health. The CDR3: CASSEATIGEQFF. In DNA form, the CDR3 reads TGTGCCAGCAGTGAGGCGACTATCGGTGAGCAGTTCTTC.